This TCR beta chain came from a study of cytomegalovirus exposure and HLA in healthy donors. With 60 Vbeta and 13 Jbeta primers, the PCR was carried out. Profiled with immunoSEQ multiplex PCR; TCRdb holds only in-frame clones, not every one. The table lists 150,000 to 200,000 clones, roughly 73% of them singletons. Germline CDR1 SGHTA, CDR2 FQGNSA. This CDR3 spans 13 amino acids. V lost 5 bases and J 1 base, leaving 9 bases between the germline ends. The table lists this clone with a few counts. This TCR derives from a male donor in good health and CMV-seronegative. The sequencing input was PBMCs. V and J are TRBV7-2 and TRBJ2-7; D is ambiguous. CDR3 protein: CASSLVQSYEQYF. DNA for the CDR3: TGTGCCAGCAGCCTGGTCCAGTCCTACGAGCAGTACTTC.